This T cell receptor (beta chain) is drawn from a study of T cell responses to AZD1222 COVID-19 vaccine. Across the whole study: Combined were second doses at about 4 or about 12 weeks. Study outcomes and limitations: Elevations in Spike-specific TCR breadth and depth followed administration of two AZD1222 doses. Baseline antibody screening turned up just 6 or 7 seropositive AZD1222 recipients.

In germline, CDR1 is MNHNS, CDR2 SASEGT. V was pared by 2 bases and J by 4 bases, with 6 bases of the junction left unmatched. The CDR3 contains 15 residues. Sequencing used immunoSEQ multiplex PCR; TCRdb keeps in-frame clones, though not all of them. The data show roughly 140,000 clones, 75% to 90% seen once. A note on this clone: Its antigen is currently unknown.

The sequences come from peripheral blood, collected on day 0 of AZD1222 vaccination. This rearrangement joins TRBV6-1 to TRBJ2-7; 9 nucleotides agree with TRBD2. The TCR originated in an adult in good health. The CDR3 DNA reads as TGTGCCAGCAGTGAAAGTAGCGGGAGTCCGTACGAGCAGTACTTC. Its translation: CASSESSGSPYEQYF.